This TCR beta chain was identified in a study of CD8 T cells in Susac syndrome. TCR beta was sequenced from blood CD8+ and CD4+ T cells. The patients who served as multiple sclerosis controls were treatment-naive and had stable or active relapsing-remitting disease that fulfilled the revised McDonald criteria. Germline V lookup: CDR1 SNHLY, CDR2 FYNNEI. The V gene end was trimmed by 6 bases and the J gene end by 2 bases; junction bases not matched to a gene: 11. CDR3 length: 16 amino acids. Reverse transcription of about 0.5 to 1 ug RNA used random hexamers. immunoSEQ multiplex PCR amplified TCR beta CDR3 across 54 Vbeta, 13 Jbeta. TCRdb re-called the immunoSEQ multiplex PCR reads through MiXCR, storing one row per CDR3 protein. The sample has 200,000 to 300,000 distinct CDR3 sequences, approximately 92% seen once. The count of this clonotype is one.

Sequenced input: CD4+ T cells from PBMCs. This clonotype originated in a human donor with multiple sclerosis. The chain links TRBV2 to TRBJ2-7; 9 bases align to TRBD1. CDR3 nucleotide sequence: TGTGCCAGCAGCCCAAGTGACAGGGGGGCGACCTACGAGCAGTACTTC. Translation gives CASSPSDRGATYEQYF.